This is a list of T cell receptor beta chains from one sample in a study of blood T cell repertoires in COVID-19. Some clones are missing from TCRdb's copy, which holds only in-frame ones; the method was immunoSEQ multiplex PCR. The data contain more than 100,000 clones, around 92% of them singletons. The sequenced material came from peripheral blood. These receptors all come from a woman aged 55-75 years with acute or convalescent COVID-19. Each CDR3 is given with its conserved first and last residue. The order of the fields is J gene, clone size, V gene, D gene, CDR3 protein, CDR3 DNA. A D gene is named only where the DNA matches it firmly. Not all rows give a size; the values are once, few, many and, for expanded clones, a class.

J gene: TRBJ2-2
clone size: -
V gene: TRBV4-2
D gene: TRBD2
CDR3 protein: CASSQLAGGDTGELFF
CDR3 DNA: TGTGCCAGCAGCCAACTAGCGGGAGGTGATACCGGGGAGCTGTTTTTT

J gene: TRBJ2-3
clone size: -
V gene: TRBV5-6
D gene: -
CDR3 protein: CASSQTPSFARLDTQYF
CDR3 DNA: TGTGCCAGCAGCCAAACCCCATCGTTTGCTAGATTAGATACGCAGTATTTT

J gene: TRBJ1-1
clone size: -
V gene: TRBV19
D gene: -
CDR3 protein: CASNQAGGNTEAFF
CDR3 DNA: TGTGCCAGTAACCAGGCCGGGGGGAACACTGAAGCTTTCTTT

J gene: TRBJ2-1
clone size: few
V gene: TRBV27
D gene: -
CDR3 protein: CASSFSTGELDNEQFF
CDR3 DNA: TGTGCCAGCAGTTTTTCGACGGGAGAATTGGACAATGAGCAGTTCTTC

J gene: TRBJ2-1
clone size: -
V gene: TRBV11-3
D gene: TRBD2
CDR3 protein: CASSHGLAGVGYNEQFF
CDR3 DNA: TGTGCCAGCAGCCACGGACTAGCGGGAGTGGGTTACAATGAGCAGTTCTTC

J gene: TRBJ1-5
clone size: few
V gene: TRBV19
D gene: -
CDR3 protein: CASSNGPGGNQPQHF
CDR3 DNA: TGTGCCAGTAGTAACGGACCCGGGGGCAATCAGCCCCAGCATTTT

J gene: TRBJ2-5
clone size: -
V gene: TRBV9
D gene: TRBD2
CDR3 protein: CASSVLGEGRQETQYF
CDR3 DNA: TGTGCCAGCAGCGTATTGGGGGAGGGAAGGCAAGAGACCCAGTACTTC

J gene: TRBJ1-5
clone size: once
V gene: TRBV6-1
D gene: -
CDR3 protein: CASSESGRAQPQHF
CDR3 DNA: TGTGCCAGCAGTGAATCGGGCAGGGCCCAGCCCCAGCATTTT

J gene: TRBJ1-5
clone size: -
V gene: TRBV7-2
D gene: -
CDR3 protein: CASSLVHISNQPQHF
CDR3 DNA: TGTGCCAGCAGCTTAGTACACATTAGCAATCAGCCCCAGCATTTT

J gene: TRBJ2-5
clone size: -
V gene: TRBV24-1
D gene: -
CDR3 protein: CATSRSGGLKTQYF
CDR3 DNA: TGTGCCACCAGTCGGTCAGGAGGTTTGAAGACCCAGTACTTC

J gene: TRBJ1-4
clone size: -
V gene: TRBV28
D gene: -
CDR3 protein: CASGPRGHSNEKLFF
CDR3 DNA: TGTGCCAGCGGTCCCCGGGGACACTCTAATGAAAAACTGTTTTTT

J gene: TRBJ1-1
clone size: -
V gene: TRBV5-5
D gene: -
CDR3 protein: CASSLFPDLTEAFF
CDR3 DNA: TGTGCCAGCAGCTTGTTTCCAGATCTCACTGAAGCTTTCTTT

J gene: TRBJ1-3
clone size: once
V gene: TRBV25-1
D gene: -
CDR3 protein: CASSSRGSGNTIYF
CDR3 DNA: TGTGCCAGCAGTTCCAGGGGCTCTGGAAACACCATATATTTT

J gene: TRBJ2-1
clone size: -
V gene: TRBV5-1
D gene: TRBD1
CDR3 protein: CASSLDGTGGYSQFF
CDR3 DNA: TGCGCCAGCAGCTTGGATGGGACAGGGGGTTATTCCCAGTTCTTC

J gene: TRBJ1-5
clone size: once
V gene: TRBV6-1
D gene: -
CDR3 protein: CASSESGINQPQHF
CDR3 DNA: TGTGCCAGCAGTGAATCGGGGATCAATCAGCCCCAGCATTTT

J gene: TRBJ2-1
clone size: -
V gene: TRBV5-4
D gene: -
CDR3 protein: CASSLTGGDNEQFF
CDR3 DNA: TGTGCCAGCAGCTTGACAGGGGGGGACAATGAGCAGTTCTTC